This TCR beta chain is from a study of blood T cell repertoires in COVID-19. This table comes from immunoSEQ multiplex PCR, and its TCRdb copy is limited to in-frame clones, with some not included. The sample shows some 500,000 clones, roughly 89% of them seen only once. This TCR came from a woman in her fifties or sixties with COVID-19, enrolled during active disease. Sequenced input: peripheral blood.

CDR3 loop: CASSYQGEQQPQHF. The CDR3 bases are TGTGCCAGCAGTTACCAGGGGGAACAACAGCCCCAGCATTTT. The V call is TRBV11-2, the J call TRBJ1-5; 7 bases map to TRBD1. This CDR3 comprises 14 residues. The germline V gene has CDR1 SGHAT and CDR2 FQNNGV. J lost 7 bases, V lost 6 bases, and 9 bases had no gene match.